The 27 T cell receptor beta chains reported below all come from one sample, sequenced in a study of CD8 T cells in ankylosing spondylitis. TCRdb recomputed calls from the 5' RACE reads with MiXCR, one row per CDR3 protein. This table has about 100,000 distinct CDR3 sequences, almost 8.5% appearing once. The specimen was blood, either unsorted or a sorted T cell fraction (not recorded which). Source of these receptors: a male donor with ankylosing spondylitis or in good health (not recorded which).

This clonotype was counted at least ten times. V is TRBV4-2 and J is TRBJ2-5, with D tentatively TRBD2 (6 bases). CDR3 length: 14 residues. V was shortened by 4 bases and J by 1 base, with 10 bases between the two germline ends. CDR1 is LGHNA and CDR2 is YNFKEQ in the germline V gene. The chain's CDR3 is CASSLTSSQETQYF. The CDR3 nucleotides read TGTGCCAGCAGCCTTACTAGCTCCCAAGAGACCCAGTACTTC.

This clonotype has ten or more counts. V and J are TRBV20-1 and TRBJ1-1; D is uncertain. Germline values: CDR1 DFQATT, CDR2 SNEGSKA (reference sequence). Trimming took 0 bases from V and 0 from J, leaving 5 bases between them. The CDR3 consists of 13 residues. The DNA for the CDR3 is TGCAGTGCTAGAGATCGGGTGAACACTGAAGCTTTCTTT. It codes for CSARDRVNTEAFF.

In its sample, this clonotype was seen many times. The CDR3 reads CSARRGLNYEQYF. In DNA, the CDR3 is TGCAGTGCCAGACGGGGACTGAACTACGAGCAGTACTTC. This chain links TRBV20-1 with TRBJ2-7, with a tentative D call TRBD2 (6 bases). The CDR3 consists of 13 residues. Germline V CDR1 and CDR2: DFQATT, SNEGSKA (reference sequence). With 6 bases removed from V and 3 bases from J, the gap between germline ends came to 15 bases.

This clonotype was detected a few times. The chain joins TRBV7-8 to TRBJ2-3; TRBD2 might be the D (7 bases). CDR1 and CDR2 from the germline V gene are SGHVS and FQNEAQ. The CDR3 contains 15 residues. Trimming pared 3 bases from V and 1 base from J, leaving 11 bases between. Written as DNA, the CDR3 is TGTGCCAGCAGCTTGGGGGGGCGCGGCACAGATACGCAGTATTTT. Residues: CASSLGGRGTDTQYF.

In regard to this clonotype: One junction end disagrees with the germline gene, perhaps due to a read error. The chain uses TRBV7-7 and TRBJ2-2, with 8 bases aligning to TRBD1. The germline CDR1 and CDR2 sequences are SSHAT and FNYEAQ (reference sequence). The CDR3 sequence is 15 residues long. This CDR3 is CASSRQGSNTGELFF. The CDR3, as DNA: TGTGCTAGCAGCAGACAGGGGTCGAACACCGGGGAGCTGTTTTTT. The whole variable domain, remainder taken from reference TRBV7-7 and TRBJ2-2, is GAGVSQSPRYKVTKRGQDVTLRCDPISSHATLYWYQQALGQGPEFLTYFNYEAQPDKSGLPSDRFSAERPEGSISTLTIQRTEQRDSAMYRCASSRQGSNTGELFFGEGSRLTVL.

This clonotype was detected many times. This chain links TRBV7-3 with TRBJ2-5; no definite D call. The germline gives CDR1 SGHTA, CDR2 FQGTGA. The CDR3 contains 13 residues. V lost 2 bases and J 5 bases, leaving 9 bases between the germline ends. In nucleotides, the CDR3 is TGTGCCAGCAGCTTAGGCAGGTTTGAGACCCAGTACTTC. Its protein is CASSLGRFETQYF. The variable domain in full, with the rest retrieved from reference TRBV7-3 and TRBJ2-5, is GAGVSQTPSNKVTEKGKYVELRCDPISGHTALYWYRQSLGQGPEFLIYFQGTGAADDSGLPNDRFFAVRPEGSVSTLKIQRTERGDSAVYLCASSLGRFETQYFGPGTRLLVL.

The chain couples TRBV11-2 to TRBJ2-3; D gene uncertain. Trimming cost V 5 bases and J 7 bases, with 16 bases left between them. CDR1 is SGHAT and CDR2 is FQNNGV in the germline V gene. The CDR3 has 14 residues. For the CDR3, the DNA is TGTGCCAGCAGCCCGGGTCCCGCCCAGTATACGCAGTATTTT. This sequence encodes CASSPGPAQYTQYF. Based on the CDR3 plus reference TRBV11-2 and TRBJ2-3, the full variable domain is EAGVAQSPRYKIIEKRQSVAFWCNPISGHATLYWYQQILGQGPKLLIQFQNNGVVDDSQLPKDRFSAERLKGVDSTLKIQPAKLEDSAVYLCASSPGPAQYTQYFGPGTRLTVL.

At least ten counts were recorded for this clonotype. The chain combines TRBV20-1 with TRBJ2-1, with TRBD2 matching over 7 bases. Looked up from germline, CDR1 is DFQATT and CDR2 is SNEGSKA (reference sequence). The CDR3 contains 14 residues. The junction had 2 bases not matched to a gene; V was cut back by 1 base and J by 2 bases. CDR3 region: CSARGLAAYNEQFF. DNA of the CDR3: TGCAGTGCTAGAGGGCTAGCGGCCTACAATGAGCAGTTCTTC.

This clonotype was found many times. The rearrangement joins TRBV12-3 or TRBV12-4 to TRBJ2-7; 11 bases are shared with TRBD1. This CDR3 spans 13 amino acids. The junction had 4 bases not matched to a gene; V was cut back by 7 bases and J by 5 bases. The CDR3 here is CASKGQGDHEQYF. CDR3 coding DNA: TGTGCCAGCAAGGGACAGGGGGACCACGAGCAGTACTTC.

Notes on this clonotype: One junction end disagrees with the germline gene, perhaps due to a read error. This sequence joins TRBV6-1 and TRBJ1-6, with D unresolved. Germline CDR1 MNHNS, CDR2 SASEGT. The CDR3 length is 17 residues. The CDR3 DNA reads TGTGCCAGCAGTGAAGCTCCTAACACGAGGTTTAATCCACCCCTCCACTTT. Encoded protein: CASSEAPNTRFNPPLHF.

Ten or more counts support this clonotype. The chain couples TRBV2 to TRBJ2-3; maybe TRBD2 (6 bases). There are 16 residues in the CDR3. Per the germline V gene, CDR1 is SNHLY and CDR2 is FYNNEI. V lost 2 bases, J lost 0 bases, and 12 bases lay in between. In nucleotides, the CDR3 is TGTGCCAGCAGTGAATCTTGGGGGGAAAGCACAGATACGCAGTATTTT. Translated: CASSESWGESTDTQYF.

This clonotype came up many times. V gene TRBV4-3 combines with J gene TRBJ2-7, with a possible D match to TRBD2 (6 bases). CDR3 length: 17 amino acids. Germline assignment: CDR1 LGHNA and CDR2 YSLEER. Trimming stripped 0 bases from V and 2 bases from J, with 17 bases between. DNA for the CDR3: TGCGCCAGCAGCCAAGAAAAGGCGGGAAACGGCCCCTACGAGCAGTACTTC. Amino acids: CASSQEKAGNGPYEQYF.

At least ten counts were recorded for this clonotype. CDR3 in DNA: TGCAGTGCTATCGGACCGAATCAGCCCCAGCATTTT. Translated, it gives CSAIGPNQPQHF. The rearrangement links TRBV20-1 to TRBJ1-5; D is undetermined. The CDR3 contains 12 residues. Germline values: CDR1 DFQATT, CDR2 SNEGSKA (reference sequence). Trimming took 4 bases from V and 4 from J, leaving 8 bases between them.

In this sample, this clonotype turned up many times. The chain uses TRBV29-1 and TRBJ2-5; 8 nucleotides align to TRBD2. Germline values: CDR1 SQVTM, CDR2 ANQGSEA. Germline trimming cut 7 bases from V and 6 bases from J; bases unmatched to any gene: 7. The CDR3 extends over 12 amino acids. The CDR3 spells CSAVAGRKTQYF. The CDR3 DNA sequence: TGCAGCGCCGTAGCGGGAAGAAAGACCCAGTACTTC.

V and J are TRBV9 and TRBJ2-7, with D perhaps matching TRBD2 (6 bases). This CDR3 has 16 residues. Germline values: CDR1 SGDLS, CDR2 YYNGEE. The V gene lost 3 bases and the J gene lost 5 bases, with 21 bases spanning the gap. The CDR3 loop reads CASSAGGLRIADEQYF. Written as DNA, the CDR3 is TGTGCCAGCAGCGCCGGTGGACTCCGGATAGCGGACGAGCAGTACTTC.

This clonotype was counted many times. V usage is TRBV5-1 and J usage is TRBJ2-1; 11 nucleotides agree with TRBD2. The length of the CDR3 is 15 residues. The germline CDR1 and CDR2 sequences are SGHRS and YFSETQ. The junction had 8 bases not matched to a gene; V was cut back by 5 bases and J by 7 bases. The CDR3: CASSHSGREGNEQFF. DNA of the CDR3: TGCGCCAGCAGTCATAGCGGGAGGGAGGGGAATGAGCAGTTCTTC.

At least ten counts were recorded for this clonotype. The V and J genes are TRBV20-1 and TRBJ2-1; D possibly uses TRBD1 or TRBD2 (7 bases each). CDR1 is DFQATT and CDR2 is SNEGSKA in the germline V gene (reference sequence). CDR3 length: 13 amino acids. Between the trimmed V and J ends, which lost 4 bases and 3 bases, there was a span of 10 bases. The CDR3 protein is CSATGGDYNEQFF. The CDR3 DNA reads TGCAGTGCTACAGGGGGGGACTACAATGAGCAGTTCTTC.

This clonotype was picked up one time. Being one base from a much bigger clone, this may be a read error. This chain uses TRBV14 with TRBJ2-5; D remains ambiguous. There are 13 residues in the CDR3. Looked up from germline, CDR1 is SGHDN and CDR2 is FVKESK. For the CDR3, the DNA is TGTGCCGGCAGCCCCAGAGTTCGGGAGACCCAGTACTTC. Residues: CAGSPRVRETQYF.

This clonotype was seen ten or more times. The rearrangement links TRBV6-2 or TRBV6-3 to TRBJ2-1; the match to TRBD1 covers 9 bases. CDR3 length: 11 amino acids. Looked up from germline, CDR1 is MNHEY and CDR2 is SVGEGT. Trimming took 10 bases from V and 9 from J; bases not matched to a gene: 4. CDR3 protein: CATTGGGEQFF. The CDR3 nucleotides read TGTGCCACCACAGGGGGCGGTGAGCAGTTCTTC.

In this sample, this clonotype turned up a few times. The chain uses TRBV29-1 and TRBJ2-7; D not resolved. Germline CDR1 and CDR2: SQVTM and ANQGSEA. The CDR3 spans 13 residues. Trimming removed 5 bases at V and 2 bases at J, with 13 bases between. The CDR3 region has the DNA TGCAGCGTTTCCTCTGACACACCCTACGAGCAGTACTTC. Its translation: CSVSSDTPYEQYF.

The V gene is TRBV20-1, the J gene TRBJ2-1, with TRBD2 matching 9 bases. The CDR3 is 14 amino acids. The germline V gene has CDR1 DFQATT and CDR2 SNEGSKA (reference sequence). J lost 7 bases, V lost 3 bases, and 7 bases had no gene match. For the CDR3, the DNA is TGCAGTGCTAGTAGCGGGGGCCAGGGGAATGAGCAGTTCTTC. This codes for CSASSGGQGNEQFF.

This clonotype came up many times. The rearrangement joins TRBV10-3 to TRBJ2-4; 9 bases align to TRBD2. Germline trimming cut 4 bases from V and 7 bases from J; bases unmatched to any gene: 8. CDR3 length: 15 amino acids. Germline V CDR1 and CDR2: ENHRY, SYGVKD. CDR3 in amino acids: CAISVGGRATNIQYF. CDR3 coding DNA: TGTGCCATCAGTGTGGGCGGGAGGGCCACGAACATTCAGTACTTC.

This clonotype was picked up many times. CDR3 loop: CSARRGPYSYEQYF. The CDR3 DNA is TGCAGTGCTAGACGGGGGCCGTACTCCTACGAGCAGTACTTC. The chain combines TRBV20-1 with TRBJ2-7; TRBD1 or TRBD2 may be the D gene (6 bases each). CDR3 length equals 14 residues. Germline V lookup: CDR1 DFQATT, CDR2 SNEGSKA (reference sequence). The V end lost 2 bases, the J end lost 0 bases, and 11 bases lay between the germline ends.

This clonotype occurred many times. The chain links TRBV7-9 to TRBJ2-7; maybe TRBD1 (7 bases). Trimming removed 4 bases from V and 1 base from J, with 14 bases in between. The germline gives CDR1 SEHNR, CDR2 FQNEAQ (reference sequence). There are 15 residues in the CDR3. The CDR3 nucleotides read TGTGCCAGCAGCTCACAGGGGACTTATTCCTACGAGCAGTACTTC. Translating it yields CASSSQGTYSYEQYF.

This clonotype was detected ten times or more. The V call is TRBV19, the J call TRBJ1-5; D remains unclear. Germline V gene lookup returns CDR1 LNHDA and CDR2 SQIVND (reference sequence). The CDR3 length is 12 residues. Trimming shortened V by 1 base and J by 14 bases, and 12 bases separated the two germline ends. In nucleotides, the CDR3 is TGTGCCAGTAGTATAGCCTCTGCCCCAGAGCATTTT. Its protein product is CASSIASAPEHF.

This clonotype was seen a handful of times. Possible read error: a much larger clone is one base away. The V gene is TRBV7-9, the J gene TRBJ2-1, with 7 nucleotides matching TRBD1. Germline assignment: CDR1 SEHNR and CDR2 FQNEAQ (reference sequence). The CDR3 is 13 amino acids. J lost 3 bases, V lost 5 bases, and 1 base had no gene match. The CDR3: CASSRTGYNEQFF. CDR3 in DNA: TGTGCCAGCAGCCGGACAGGCTACAATGAGCAGTTCTTC. Together with reference TRBV7-9 and TRBJ2-1, the CDR3 gives the full variable domain: DTGVSQNPRHKITKRGQNVTFRCDPISEHNRLYWYRQTLGQGPEFLTYFQNEAQLEKSRLLSDRFSAERPKGSFSTLEIQRTEQGDSAMYLCASSRTGYNEQFFGPGTRLTVL.

This clonotype was recorded many times. The chain uses TRBV4-1 and TRBJ2-7; weak D call: TRBD2 (5 bases). CDR1 is MGHRA and CDR2 is YSYEKL in the germline V gene. V dropped 2 bases and J dropped 4 bases, with 9 bases sitting between them. The CDR3 spans 13 residues. The CDR3 is CASSQRTGYEQYF. The CDR3 bases are TGCGCCAGCAGCCAACGGACTGGGTACGAGCAGTACTTC.